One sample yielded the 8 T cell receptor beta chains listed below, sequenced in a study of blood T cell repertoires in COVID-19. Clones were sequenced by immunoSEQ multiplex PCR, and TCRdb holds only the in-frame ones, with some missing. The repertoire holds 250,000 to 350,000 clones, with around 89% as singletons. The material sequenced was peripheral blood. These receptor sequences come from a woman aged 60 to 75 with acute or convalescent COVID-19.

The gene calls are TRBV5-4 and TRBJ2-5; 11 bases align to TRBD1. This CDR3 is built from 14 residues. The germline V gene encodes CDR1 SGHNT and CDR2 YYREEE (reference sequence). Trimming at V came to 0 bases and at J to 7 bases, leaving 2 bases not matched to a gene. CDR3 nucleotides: TGTGCCAGCAGCTTGGGGGGACAGGGGGGGACCCAGTACTTC. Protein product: CASSLGGQGGTQYF.

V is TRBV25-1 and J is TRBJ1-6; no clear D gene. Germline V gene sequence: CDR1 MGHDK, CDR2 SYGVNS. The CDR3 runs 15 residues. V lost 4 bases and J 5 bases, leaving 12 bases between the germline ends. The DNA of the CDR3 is TGTGCCAGCAGTGGGGGAGGGATCAATAATTCACCCCTCCACTTT. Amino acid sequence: CASSGGGINNSPLHF. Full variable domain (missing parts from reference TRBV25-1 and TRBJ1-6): EADIYQTPRYLVIGTGKKITLECSQTMGHDKMYWYQQDPGMELHLIHYSYGVNSTEKGDLSSESTVSRIRTEHFPLTLESARPSHTSQYLCASSGGGINNSPLHFGNGTRLTVT.

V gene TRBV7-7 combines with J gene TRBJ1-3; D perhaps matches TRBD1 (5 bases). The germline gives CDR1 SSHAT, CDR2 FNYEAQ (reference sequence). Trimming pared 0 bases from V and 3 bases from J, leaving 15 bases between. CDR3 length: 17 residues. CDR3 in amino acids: CASSLARAGRSGNTIYF. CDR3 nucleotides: TGTGCCAGCAGCTTAGCCCGCGCGGGGCGAAGTGGAAACACCATATATTTT.

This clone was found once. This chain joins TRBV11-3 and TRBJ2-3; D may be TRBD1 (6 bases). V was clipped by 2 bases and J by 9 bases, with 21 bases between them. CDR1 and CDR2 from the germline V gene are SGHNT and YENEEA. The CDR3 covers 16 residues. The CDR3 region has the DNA TGTGCCAGCAGCTTAAAATCCGGGACCCGCGGACAGACGCAGTATTTT. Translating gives CASSLKSGTRGQTQYF.

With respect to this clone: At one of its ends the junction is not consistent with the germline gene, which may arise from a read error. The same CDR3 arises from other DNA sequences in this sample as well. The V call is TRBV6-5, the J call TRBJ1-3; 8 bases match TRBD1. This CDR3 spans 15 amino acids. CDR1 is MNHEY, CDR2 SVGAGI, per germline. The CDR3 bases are TGCGCCAGCAGTTCTCGACAGGGGCCCGGAAACACCATATATTTT. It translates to CASSSRQGPGNTIYF.

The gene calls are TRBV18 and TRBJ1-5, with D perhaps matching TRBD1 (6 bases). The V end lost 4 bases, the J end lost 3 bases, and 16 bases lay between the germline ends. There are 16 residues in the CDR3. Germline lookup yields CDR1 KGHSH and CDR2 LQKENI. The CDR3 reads CASSLDSGPSNQPQHF. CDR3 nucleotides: TGTGCCAGCTCACTGGACAGTGGACCCTCCAATCAGCCCCAGCATTTT.

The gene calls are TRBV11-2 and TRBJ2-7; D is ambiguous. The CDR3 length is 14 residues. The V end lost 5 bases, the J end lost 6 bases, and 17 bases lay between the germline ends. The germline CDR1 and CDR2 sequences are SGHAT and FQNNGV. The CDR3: CASSLRILSTEQYF. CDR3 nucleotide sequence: TGTGCCAGCAGCCTCCGAATACTATCTACCGAGCAGTACTTC. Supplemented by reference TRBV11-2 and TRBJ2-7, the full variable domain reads EAGVAQSPRYKIIEKRQSVAFWCNPISGHATLYWYQQILGQGPKLLIQFQNNGVVDDSQLPKDRFSAERLKGVDSTLKIQPAKLEDSAVYLCASSLRILSTEQYFGPGTRLTVT.

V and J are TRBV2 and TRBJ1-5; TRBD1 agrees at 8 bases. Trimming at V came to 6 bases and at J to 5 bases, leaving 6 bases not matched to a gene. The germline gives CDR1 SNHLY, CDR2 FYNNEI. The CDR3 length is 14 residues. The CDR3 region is CASSPTGGDQPQHF. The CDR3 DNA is TGTGCCAGCAGCCCAACAGGGGGTGATCAGCCCCAGCATTTT.